This T cell receptor beta chain is drawn from a study of T cells in Graves' hyperthyroidism and ophthalmopathy. Ophthalmopathy cases met thresholds of Clinical Activity Score at least 3, NOSPECS grade at least 4 and duration under 3 months. Diagnosis rested on symptoms, serum thyroxine and TRAb, thyroid ultrasound, and orbital computed tomography. The CDR3 is made up of 15 amino acids. Trimming left V 0 bases short and J 0 bases short, with 10 bases between. Germline V gives CDR1 SGHRS, CDR2 YFSETQ. This clonotype was counted a few times. TCR beta CDR3 regions were amplified from RNA. First-round RT-PCR targeting the TCR CDR3 was performed with the HTBI primer set. TCRdb used MiXCR to reprocess the multiplex PCR reads, holding one entry per CDR3 protein. This table holds about 640,000 distinct CDR3 sequences, less than 25% found once.

Sequencing was done on a sample of blood. The chain links TRBV5-1 to TRBJ2-7; no firm D call. The TCR sequence derives from a man aged 25 to 40 with Graves' ophthalmopathy. DNA of the CDR3: TGCGCCAGCAGCTTGGAACAGACAAACTCCTACGAGCAGTACTTC. This codes for CASSLEQTNSYEQYF.